The rows below give T cell receptor beta chains drawn from one sample of a study of regulatory T cells in long-lasting Graves disease. One entry per CDR3 protein, called by TCRdb with MiXCR from the multiplex PCR reads. Here the sample spans roughly 520,000 distinct CDR3 sequences, 12% being singletons. The same sample was also studied in work on T cells in Graves' hyperthyroidism and ophthalmopathy.

Material: peripheral blood mononuclear cells (PBMCs), obtained at new diagnosis, from a patient treated with antithyroid drugs. The receptor source for this set is a woman aged 25 to 39 with Graves disease. Each CDR3 is given with its conserved first and last residue. A D gene is named only where the DNA matches it firmly. Rows give clone size only sometimes, using once, few, many, or a class for an expanded clone.

D	size	V	J	DNA	CDR3
NA	many	TRBV28	TRBJ1-1	TGTGCCAGCAGTGCTAACAGTGAAGCTTTCTTT	CASSANSEAFF
TRBD1	few	TRBV5-1	TRBJ1-2	TGCGCCAGCAGCTCGGGACAGGGGGACTATGGCTACACCTTC	CASSSGQGDYGYTF
NA	many	TRBV27	TRBJ1-5	TGTGCCAGCAGTTTATCGCCAGGGATTGCGAGCAATCAGCCCCAGCATTTT	CASSLSPGIASNQPQHF
NA	few	TRBV7-9	TRBJ2-3	TGTGCCAGCAGCTTAGCGACTACCAGCACAGATACGCAGTATTTT	CASSLATTSTDTQYF
TRBD2	many	TRBV7-9	TRBJ2-1	TGTGCCAGCAGCCGTTTCCTAGCGGGGCCGGAGGGGCAGTTCTTC	CASSRFLAGPEGQFF
TRBD2	NA	TRBV2	TRBJ2-5	TGTGCCAGCAGTCGGACTAGCGGGAGTAGTAGCGGCCAAGAGACCCAGTACTTC	CASSRTSGSSSGQETQYF
NA	few	TRBV6-2/TRBV6-3	TRBJ1-1	TGTGCCAGCCGAGGGCCGAGTGAAGCTTTCTTT	CASRGPSEAFF
NA	few	TRBV6-2/TRBV6-3	TRBJ2-1	TGTGCCAGCAGTTACTCGAGAGTGGGAGGTCTCTCCTACAATGAGCAGTTCTTC	CASSYSRVGGLSYNEQFF
NA	NA	TRBV20-1	TRBJ2-7	TGCAGTGCTAGAGCCCTCATGACGTACGAGCAGTACTTC	CSARALMTYEQYF
NA	few	TRBV20-1	TRBJ1-1	TGCAGTGCTAGAGAGGGGGGTAGGGTAAATACTGAAGCTTTCTTT	CSAREGGRVNTEAFF
TRBD1	many	TRBV6-1	TRBJ2-3	TGTGCCAGCGGCCGGGGGACAGGCATCACAGATACGCAGTATTTT	CASGRGTGITDTQYF
NA	many	TRBV7-9	TRBJ2-7	TGTGCCTCTGGGGACGGAGGATACGAGCAGTACTTC	CASGDGGYEQYF
NA	many	TRBV18	TRBJ1-4	TGTGCCAGCTCAATTGGACAAAATGAAAAACTGTTTTTT	CASSIGQNEKLFF
NA	few	TRBV28	TRBJ1-5	TGTGCCAGCAGTTTCACAGAGTATAGCAATCAGCCCCAGCATTTT	CASSFTEYSNQPQHF
NA	few	TRBV20-1	TRBJ2-7	TGCAGTGCTAGAGTTCCCTACGAGCAGTACTTC	CSARVPYEQYF
NA	many	TRBV28	TRBJ1-4	TGTGCCAGCAGTTACCCCCCCAGGTCGAACGAAAAACTGTTTTTT	CASSYPPRSNEKLFF
NA	many	TRBV29-1	TRBJ2-3	TGCAGCGTCGTGACAGGTTCCCTACTTACAGATACGCAGTATTTT	CSVVTGSLLTDTQYF
TRBD1	many	TRBV11-2	TRBJ1-1	TGTGCCAGCAGCCCCTTCCGGGACAGGGGTGATGAAGCTTTCTTT	CASSPFRDRGDEAFF
NA	many	TRBV27	TRBJ1-1	TGTGCCAGCAGCCCCGGGGATATCCGGAACACTGAAGCTTTCTTT	CASSPGDIRNTEAFF
NA	many	TRBV12-3/TRBV12-4	TRBJ1-1	TGTGCCAGCAGTCCGATCCATGGGGTGAACACTGAAGCTTTCTTT	CASSPIHGVNTEAFF
NA	NA	TRBV20-1	TRBJ1-2	TGCAGTGCTAGAAGAGAGTCGGCTGGCTACACCTTC	CSARRESAGYTF
NA	many	TRBV12-3/TRBV12-4	TRBJ2-7	TGTGCCAGCAGTCGGCTCGGACCCTACGAGCAGTACTTC	CASSRLGPYEQYF
TRBD2	NA	TRBV5-4	TRBJ2-1	TGTGCCAGCAGCTTGGCGGGACTAGCGGGAGGGCCGGGATACAATGAGCAGTTCTTC	CASSLAGLAGGPGYNEQFF
NA	many	TRBV6-1	TRBJ1-1	TGTGCCAGCAGTGACAGGGTAGGGAACACTGAAGCTTTCTTT	CASSDRVGNTEAFF
TRBD1	many	TRBV11-1	TRBJ2-7	TGTGCCAGCAGCTCGCTAAGGGGACAGGGGGTCAACGAGCAGTACTTC	CASSSLRGQGVNEQYF
NA	many	TRBV28	TRBJ2-7	TGTGCCAGCACGTCTCTTCGATACGAGCAGTACTTC	CASTSLRYEQYF
NA	NA	TRBV9	TRBJ2-7	TGTGCCAGCACCGTGGGAGCAACGGGGAGAGAGCAGTACTTC	CASTVGATGREQYF
NA	NA	TRBV9	TRBJ2-1	TGTGCCAGCAGCGTAGAAGGATGGGGACTGAATGAGCAGTTCTTC	CASSVEGWGLNEQFF
NA	NA	TRBV7-2	TRBJ2-7	TGTGCCAGCAGCTCAAGGGGAGGCTGTCCGGGGCAAATCACCTACGAGCAGTACTTC	CASSSRGGCPGQITYEQYF
NA	many	TRBV5-6	TRBJ2-3	TGTGCCAGCAGCATTGGGACTCCGAGGTCAGATACGCAGTATTTT	CASSIGTPRSDTQYF
NA	many	TRBV11-2	TRBJ2-1	TGTGCCAGCAGCTTTGGAGGGGCCTTTTACAATGAGCAGTTCTTC	CASSFGGAFYNEQFF
TRBD2	many	TRBV11-2	TRBJ2-1	TGTGCCAGCAGCCTAGGGACTAGTCATGAGCAGTTCTTC	CASSLGTSHEQFF
NA	few	TRBV7-2	TRBJ1-5	TGTGCCAGCAGCTTGTGGTCAGTTGGCAATCAGCCCCAGCATTTT	CASSLWSVGNQPQHF
NA	few	TRBV4-1	TRBJ1-1	TGCGCCAGCAGCCAAAGACACCTCGGGAACACTGAAGCTTTCTTT	CASSQRHLGNTEAFF
NA	NA	TRBV29-1	TRBJ2-5	NA	CSVHFGTQQETQYF
TRBD1	NA	TRBV4-1	TRBJ2-1	TGCGCCAGCAGCCAAGGCCGGGACAGGGGGCGGAATGAGCAGTTCTTC	CASSQGRDRGRNEQFF
NA	NA	TRBV7-9	TRBJ1-6	TGTGCCAGCAGCCGCTCGACAGAACAACCTTGGTCACCCCTCCACTTT	CASSRSTEQPWSPLHF
TRBD1	NA	TRBV28	TRBJ1-3	TGTGCCAGCAGTTATACCCAGGGGGCCGGCTCTGGAAACACCATATATTTT	CASSYTQGAGSGNTIYF
NA	few	TRBV30	TRBJ2-7	TGTGCCTGGAGGCAGGCAAACTACGAGCAGTACTTC	CAWRQANYEQYF
NA	NA	TRBV10-3	TRBJ2-1	TGTACCATCAGACCCTACACTAGCTCGTCTGAGCAGTTCTTC	CTIRPYTSSSEQFF
NA	many	TRBV24-1	TRBJ2-3	TGTGCCACCAGATCACGGGATACTCACAATACGCAGTATTTT	CATRSRDTHNTQYF
NA	many	TRBV6-4	TRBJ1-6	TGTGCCAGCAGTGACAGTGCAGGGACTAATTCACCCCTCCACTTT	CASSDSAGTNSPLHF
NA	NA	TRBV10-3	TRBJ2-7	TGTGCCATCAGTGAGGGCCTCTCCTACGAGCAGTACTTC	CAISEGLSYEQYF
NA	many	TRBV18	TRBJ1-1	TGTGCCAGCTCACCACAGGCAGGGGATGAAGCTTTCTTT	CASSPQAGDEAFF
TRBD1	few	TRBV30	TRBJ1-2	TGTGCCTGGACGAGGGGGCTTAATGGCTACACCTTC	CAWTRGLNGYTF
TRBD2	many	TRBV10-2	TRBJ2-3	TGCGCCAGCAGTGAGTCTAGGCTAGCGGTTTTGTCTAGCACAGATACGCAGTATTTT	CASSESRLAVLSSTDTQYF
NA	few	TRBV4-1	TRBJ2-1	TGCGCCAGCAGCCAAGAAGTAGCGGACAGACGTAATGAGCAGTTCTTC	CASSQEVADRRNEQFF
NA	NA	TRBV5-1	TRBJ2-7	TGCGCCAGCAGCCCTGGCCCCGACAGACCCTACGAGCAGTACTTC	CASSPGPDRPYEQYF
TRBD1	many	TRBV25-1	TRBJ1-2	TGTGCCAGCAGTGAATACGGGGGACAGGGCTATGGCTACACCTTC	CASSEYGGQGYGYTF
NA	many	TRBV14	TRBJ2-1	TGTGCCAGCAGCCTCGGGACCCCCCCCTACAATGAGCAGTTCTTC	CASSLGTPPYNEQFF
TRBD1	few	TRBV7-9	TRBJ1-3	TGTGCCAGCAGGTCCGGGACAGGGGGTAAAGGAAACACCATATATTTT	CASRSGTGGKGNTIYF